Shown below are 9 T cell receptor beta chains from a single sample sequenced in a study of CD8 T cells in ankylosing spondylitis (dated by TCRdb to about 2017). The full study reports these points: A TCR beta motif of several highly homologous amino acid variants appeared characteristic of blood from ankylosing spondylitis patients.

The method was 5' RACE. Data came from an Illumina HiSeq 2500. TCRdb took the public reads, trimmed them with fastp at Q25, ran MiXCR for clone calling and kept in-frame beta chains. When rows share a CDR3 protein, they turn into one entry using the most common DNA and genes. This sample holds about 540,000 distinct CDR3 sequences; approximately 11% were observed only once. Jointly, the top ten make up 6.8% of the sample. Their antigens are not known. The source material was blood, either unsorted or a sorted T cell fraction (not recorded which). Receptors originate from a male donor with ankylosing spondylitis.

The genes are TRBV20-1 and TRBJ2-1; D is unclear. Germline V CDR1 and CDR2: DFQATT, SNEGSKA (reference sequence). V was clipped by 0 bases and J by 16 bases, with 16 bases between them. This CDR3 spans 12 amino acids. CDR3 coding DNA: TGCAGTGCTAGAGAAGGAAGTTGGCAGCGTTTCTTC. Translating it yields CSAREGSWQRFF.

This clonotype showed up just a few times. The chain joins TRBV2 to TRBJ1-5, with TRBD1 identical over 7 bases. The CDR3 totals 14 residues. The V and J ends lost 4 bases and 7 bases, in that order; junction bases with no gene match: 7. CDR1 SNHLY and CDR2 FYNNEI come from the germline V gene. The CDR3 coding sequence is TGTGCCAGCAGTGTAAGGGGGCAGGGGCAGCCCCAGCATTTT. Translating gives CASSVRGQGQPQHF.

The CDR3 sequence is CASMRTGADTQYF. CDR3 sequence (DNA): TGTGCCAGTATGCGTACAGGCGCAGATACGCAGTATTTT. The V gene is TRBV19, the J gene TRBJ2-3; a weak D match, TRBD1 (5 bases). V dropped 7 bases and J dropped 4 bases, with 12 bases sitting between them. The CDR3 consists of 13 residues. CDR1 and CDR2 from the germline V gene are LNHDA and SQIVND (reference sequence).

This clonotype was counted between two and nine times. The rearrangement joins TRBV29-1 to TRBJ2-1, with 8 nucleotides matching TRBD2. Germline values: CDR1 SQVTM, CDR2 ANQGSEA. The J segment lost 4 bases and the V segment lost 0 bases, leaving 8 bases of the junction unmatched. The CDR3 is made up of 16 amino acids. For the CDR3, the DNA is TGCAGCGTTGAAGAGTCAACGGGAGGGAGTTACAATGAGCAGTTCTTC. Its protein product is CSVEESTGGSYNEQFF.

This clonotype appeared a few times. This chain uses TRBV29-1 with TRBJ2-3, with unresolved D. Germline V lookup: CDR1 SQVTM, CDR2 ANQGSEA. The ends were cut back, 1 base at V and 5 bases at J, with 10 bases in the middle. CDR3 length: 13 residues. CDR3 in DNA: TGCAGCGTTGAAGTGGACCTGGTAGATACGCAGTATTTT. Translated, it gives CSVEVDLVDTQYF.

This clonotype has a handful of counts. The chain links TRBV20-1 to TRBJ1-1; perhaps TRBD1 as D (5 bases). Germline V CDR1 and CDR2: DFQATT, SNEGSKA (reference sequence). The V and J ends lost 5 bases and 0 bases respectively, with 10 bases between them. The CDR3 is 13 amino acids. The CDR3 here is CSASGLVNTEAFF. CDR3 sequence (DNA): TGCAGTGCTTCAGGGTTGGTGAACACTGAAGCTTTCTTT.

This clonotype was observed a handful of times. The gene calls are TRBV19 and TRBJ1-1, with 7 bases matching TRBD1. With V trimmed by 2 bases and J by 11 bases, 11 bases remained unmatched. The CDR3 is 14 amino acids. The germline gives CDR1 LNHDA, CDR2 SQIVND (reference sequence). The CDR3 reads CASSIKSRQGTAFF. As DNA, the CDR3 is TGTGCCAGTAGTATAAAGTCCCGACAGGGTACGGCTTTCTTT.

J is TRBJ1-6 and V is TRBV2; 8 bases are a match to TRBD1. Germline V gene lookup returns CDR1 SNHLY and CDR2 FYNNEI. The J segment lost 6 bases and the V segment lost 3 bases, leaving 7 bases of the junction unmatched. The CDR3 spans 16 residues. The CDR3 nucleotides are TGTGCCAGCAGTGATCTACAGGGGGGGATTAATTCACCCCTCCACTTT. Protein: CASSDLQGGINSPLHF.

This rearrangement joins TRBV7-9 to TRBJ2-1; TRBD2 aligns across 12 bases. Germline assignment: CDR1 SEHNR and CDR2 FQNEAQ (reference sequence). V was pared by 8 bases and J by 7 bases, with 6 bases of the junction left unmatched. The CDR3 has 14 residues. CDR3 nucleotide sequence: TGTGCCAGCCTGACTAGCGGGAGAACGAATGAGCAGTTCTTC. This codes for CASLTSGRTNEQFF. The full variable domain, with the rest looked up from reference TRBV7-9 and TRBJ2-1, is DTGVSQNPRHKITKRGQNVTFRCDPISEHNRLYWYRQTLGQGPEFLTYFQNEAQLEKSRLLSDRFSAERPKGSFSTLEIQRTEQGDSAMYLCASLTSGRTNEQFFGPGTRLTVL.